The next 4 T cell receptor beta chains were all read from a single sample in a study of T cell responses to AZD1222 COVID-19 vaccine. Libraries were prepared by immunoSEQ multiplex PCR; TCRdb keeps only in-frame clonotypes and omits some of them. The sample holds roughly 48,000 clones, approximately 90% seen once. The input for sequencing was peripheral blood, taken 28 days after the second AZD1222 dose. These receptors all come from an adult who received the AZD1222 COVID-19 vaccine.

This clone was seen a single time. This chain links TRBV6-5 with TRBJ2-3, with 11 nucleotides matching TRBD2. The CDR3 has 15 amino acids. Germline V gene sequence: CDR1 MNHEY, CDR2 SVGAGI. J lost 4 bases, V lost 5 bases, and 5 bases had no gene match. The CDR3 sequence is CASSRLAGTADTQYF. CDR3 DNA: TGTGCCAGCAGTCGACTAGCGGGAACTGCAGATACGCAGTATTTT.

The rearrangement uses TRBV3-1 (or the pseudogene TRBV3-2) and TRBJ2-7; D possibly corresponds to TRBD2 (6 bases). The CDR3 is 14 residues long. Germline values: CDR1 LGHDT, CDR2 YNNKEL (reference sequence). V lost 6 bases to trimming and J lost 0 bases, with 12 bases between them. The DNA for the CDR3 is TGTGCCAGCAGTGAAGGGACTGCCTCCTACGAGCAGTACTTC. It encodes CASSEGTASYEQYF.

The V and J genes are TRBV9 and TRBJ1-2; TRBD1 might be the D (5 bases). This CDR3 comprises 17 residues. The V end was cut by 2 bases, the J end by 8 bases, with 25 bases between. Germline V gives CDR1 SGDLS, CDR2 YYNGEE. CDR3 protein: CASSVGVAGGAVEGYTF. The CDR3 nucleotides read TGTGCCAGCAGCGTCGGGGTGGCAGGCGGGGCGGTGGAAGGCTACACCTTC.

The sample holds one count of this clone. This chain links TRBV5-6 with TRBJ1-5; D is unclear. The CDR3 has 14 amino acids. V was cut by 1 base and J by 0 bases, with 5 bases left in between. Germline V gives CDR1 SGHDT, CDR2 YYEEEE. CDR3 region: CASSLFHSNQPQHF. CDR3 nucleotides: TGTGCCAGCAGCTTGTTTCATAGCAATCAGCCCCAGCATTTT.